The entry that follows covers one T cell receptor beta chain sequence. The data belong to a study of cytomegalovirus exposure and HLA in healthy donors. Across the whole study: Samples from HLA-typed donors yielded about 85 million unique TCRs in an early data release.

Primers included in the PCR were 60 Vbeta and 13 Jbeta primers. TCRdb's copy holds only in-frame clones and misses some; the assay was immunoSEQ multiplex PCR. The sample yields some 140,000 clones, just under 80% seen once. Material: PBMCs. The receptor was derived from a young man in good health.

The CDR3 loop reads CASSATGANSYEQYF. CDR3 nucleotides: TGTGCCAGCAGCGCGACTGGTGCTAACTCCTACGAGCAGTACTTC. The V and J genes are TRBV7-3 and TRBJ2-5; D ambiguous. The DNA end is a closer match to TRBJ2-7, so the J assignment may be wrong. The CDR3 extends over 15 amino acids. Germline V gives CDR1 SGHTA, CDR2 FQGTGA.